This T cell receptor (beta chain) emerged from a study of post-analysis software for immune sequencing data. On this clonotype itself: No antigen is known for it.

Findings and caveats of the study: Compared with controls, patients had more of five TRBV segments, including TRBV5-6, TRBV5-1 and TRBV20-1. Versus controls, multiple sclerosis patients showed significantly lower diversity (normalized Chao1).

Every TCR beta cDNA library bore unique molecular identifiers. Each CDR3 protein is one row after TCRdb ran MiXCR on the PCR reads. The top ten hold approximately 7.6% of the sample, which has roughly 400,000 distinct CDR3 sequences, roughly 40% seen once. Germline-derived CDR1 and CDR2 are SNHLY and FYNNEI. V lost 7 bases, J lost 6 bases, and 21 bases lay in between. This CDR3 comprises 15 residues. V and J are TRBV2 and TRBJ1-1; no clear D. This clonotype originated in a girl aged 2 to 10 with multiple sclerosis. The sequenced sample was blood. The CDR3 DNA follows: TGTGCCAGCACCTGGAAATTGAGAGGGCAGGCTGAAGCTTTCTTT. Translated, it gives CASTWKLRGQAEAFF.